These 21 T cell receptor beta chains originate from one sample sequenced in a study of shared clonotypes between healthy human individuals. The method was immunoSEQ multiplex PCR; TCRdb's version includes in-frame clones alone and lacks a portion of them. The sample holds some 350,000 clones, roughly 70% seen once. Sequenced material: memory CD4+ T cells sorted from blood. The subset is: CD45RA-negative fraction. The receptors were gathered from a man between 25 and 39 years old in good health.

The sample holds one count of this clone. The genes are TRBV2 and TRBJ2-1; D is undetermined. This CDR3 is built from 13 residues. CDR1 SNHLY and CDR2 FYNNEI come from the germline V gene. V was clipped by 4 bases and J by 8 bases, with 12 bases between them. The CDR3 sequence is CASSVGQMDEQFF. The CDR3 bases are TGTGCCAGCAGTGTCGGTCAGATGGATGAGCAGTTCTTC.

The chain carries TRBV4-3 and TRBJ2-2; 7 bases fit TRBD2. The J segment lost 9 bases and the V segment lost 0 bases, leaving 4 bases of the junction unmatched. Germline CDR1 reads LGHNA; CDR2 reads YSLEER. The CDR3 runs to 14 residues. The CDR3 sequence is CASSQDRGSRELFF. CDR3 nucleotide sequence: TGCGCCAGCAGCCAAGACCGCGGGAGCAGGGAGCTGTTTTTT.

The chain links TRBV10-3 to TRBJ2-5; no reliable D call. The V end was cut by 8 bases, the J end by 5 bases, with 6 bases between. Looked up from germline, CDR1 is ENHRY and CDR2 is SYGVKD. There are 10 residues in the CDR3. The CDR3 loop reads CAIGRETQYF. The CDR3, as DNA: TGTGCCATCGGACGGGAGACCCAGTACTTC.

This clone was recorded once. The genes are TRBV14 and TRBJ2-5; 12 bases line up with TRBD2. V lost 4 bases, J lost 5 bases, and 8 bases stayed unmatched. The CDR3 has 16 residues. The V gene's germline CDR1 is SGHDN and CDR2 FVKESK. CDR3 in amino acids: CASSPSGRGSIETQYF. The CDR3 DNA is TGTGCCAGCAGCCCTAGCGGGAGGGGGTCGATCGAGACCCAGTACTTC.

This clone was picked up a small number of times. The J gene is TRBJ1-5, the V gene TRBV18; no clear D gene. The CDR3 is made up of 13 amino acids. V gave up 6 bases and J gave up 4 bases, with 10 bases separating them. CDR1 is KGHSH and CDR2 is LQKENI in the germline V gene. The CDR3 loop is CASSSAGNQPQHF. In nucleotides, the CDR3 is TGTGCCAGCTCTAGCGCGGGTAATCAGCCCCAGCATTTT.

A remark on this clone: The same CDR3 also results from other DNA sequences found in this sample. V is TRBV5-1 and J is TRBJ2-5; D remains unclear. Trimming left V 0 bases short and J 5 bases short, with 8 bases between. The germline V gene encodes CDR1 SGHRS and CDR2 YFSETQ. This CDR3 comprises 13 residues. The DNA for the CDR3 is TGCGCCAGCAGCTTGGAAGGCGAGGAGACCCAGTACTTC. Protein sequence: CASSLEGEETQYF.

This clone was seen a handful of times. The rearrangement uses TRBV7-8 and TRBJ2-1; 10 nucleotides match TRBD1. Germline values: CDR1 SGHVS, CDR2 FQNEAQ. V lost 5 bases, J lost 5 bases, and 6 bases stayed unmatched. This CDR3 has 15 residues. The CDR3 loop reads CASSPGQGVHNEQFF. In nucleotides, the CDR3 is TGTGCCAGCAGCCCAGGACAGGGGGTCCACAATGAGCAGTTCTTC.

This clone was counted only a few times. The gene calls are TRBV2 and TRBJ2-3, with 8 bases lining up with TRBD1. This CDR3 contains 14 residues. The V and J ends lost 7 bases and 1 base, in that order; junction bases with no gene match: 4. The germline V gene encodes CDR1 SNHLY and CDR2 FYNNEI. CDR3 in DNA: TGTGCCAGCATAAGGGGACAGGGCACAGATACGCAGTATTTT. Amino acids: CASIRGQGTDTQYF.

The chain has TRBV5-4 and TRBJ1-3, with D possibly TRBD1 on 5 matching bases. The CDR3 covers 14 residues. V lost 4 bases, J lost 4 bases, and 12 bases lay in between. The V gene's germline CDR1 is SGHNT and CDR2 YYREEE (reference sequence). The CDR3 DNA reads as TGTGCCAGCAGCAATAGGGGAATCGGAAACACCATATATTTT. Protein: CASSNRGIGNTIYF.

The rearrangement joins TRBV7-2 to TRBJ2-7, with unresolved D. Trimming shortened V by 3 bases and J by 4 bases, and 13 bases separated the two germline ends. The CDR3 contains 14 residues. Germline V gives CDR1 SGHTA, CDR2 FQGNSA. The CDR3 bases are TGTGCCAGCAGCTTTCCAACTGTCGCATACGAGCAGTACTTC. Translating gives CASSFPTVAYEQYF. The full variable domain, with the rest looked up from reference TRBV7-2 and TRBJ2-7, is GAGVSQSPSNKVTEKGKDVELRCDPISGHTALYWYRQSLGQGLEFLIYFQGNSAPDKSGLPSDRFSAERTGGSVSTLTIQRTQQEDSAVYLCASSFPTVAYEQYFGPGTRLTVT.

This clone showed up just a few times. The chain uses TRBV11-2 and TRBJ2-2; 13 bases agree with TRBD2. Germline CDR1 SGHAT, CDR2 FQNNGV. The CDR3 extends over 18 amino acids. V dropped 5 bases and J dropped 5; count of bases not matched to a gene: 11. The CDR3 is CASSPNPGTSGTTGELFF. The CDR3 coding sequence is TGTGCCAGCAGCCCCAACCCCGGGACTAGCGGGACAACCGGGGAGCTGTTTTTT.

This chain joins TRBV9 and TRBJ2-3, with 8 bases matching TRBD2. The CDR3 contains 13 residues. After removal of 3 bases from V and 8 bases from J, the junction contained 5 bases not matched to a gene. Germline V gene lookup returns CDR1 SGDLS and CDR2 YYNGEE. This CDR3 reads CASSDILAGTQYF. The CDR3 nucleotides are TGTGCCAGCAGCGACATCCTAGCGGGTACGCAGTATTTT.

The rearrangement uses TRBV29-1 and TRBJ2-1; 7 bases line up with TRBD2. Germline assignment: CDR1 SQVTM and CDR2 ANQGSEA. V was pared by 4 bases and J by 5 bases, with 8 bases of the junction left unmatched. The CDR3 is 14 residues long. CDR3 in DNA: TGCAGCGTTGGGGCGGGAGATTACGACAATGAGCAGTTCTTC. Protein sequence: CSVGAGDYDNEQFF.

This chain links TRBV27 with TRBJ2-1; 12 nucleotides match TRBD2. The germline V gene encodes CDR1 MNHEY and CDR2 SMNVEV (reference sequence). The CDR3 is 16 amino acids. Unmatched junction bases numbered 6, after V lost 1 base and J lost 8 bases. The CDR3 DNA reads as TGTGCCAGCAGTTTATGGACTAGCGGGATCTCAGATGAGCAGTTCTTC. This encodes CASSLWTSGISDEQFF.

The V gene is TRBV5-1, the J gene TRBJ2-3; no clear D. The CDR3 is 16 amino acids. Germline values: CDR1 SGHRS, CDR2 YFSETQ. Trimming pared 5 bases from V and 0 bases from J, leaving 16 bases between. This CDR3 is CASRPSGVTSTDTQYF. The CDR3 DNA reads as TGCGCCAGCAGACCCTCTGGAGTAACCAGCACAGATACGCAGTATTTT.

This clone was detected only a few times. This chain connects TRBV28 to TRBJ2-2; TRBD1 might be the D (5 bases). The CDR3 sequence is 14 residues long. CDR1 MDHEN and CDR2 SYDVKM come from the germline V gene. V lost 7 bases and J 5 bases, leaving 14 bases between the germline ends. CDR3 in amino acids: CASKWAGRTGELFF. In DNA form, the CDR3 reads TGTGCCAGCAAATGGGCAGGGCGTACCGGGGAGCTGTTTTTT.

To note about this clone: Distinct nucleotide sequences in the sample also encode this CDR3. The chain joins TRBV5-4 to TRBJ2-1, with D possibly being TRBD2 (6 bases). This CDR3 region has 13 residues. Per the germline V gene, CDR1 is SGHNT and CDR2 is YYREEE (reference sequence). Between the trimmed V and J ends, which lost 0 bases and 6 bases, there was a span of 7 bases. CDR3 loop: CASSLAGGNEQFF. The CDR3 DNA reads as TGTGCCAGCAGCTTGGCCGGGGGCAATGAGCAGTTCTTC.

In its sample, this clone was seen many times. The rearrangement uses TRBV29-1 and TRBJ2-3; 12 bases align to TRBD2. In germline, CDR1 is SQVTM, CDR2 ANQGSEA. The CDR3 runs 19 residues. V gave up 2 bases and J gave up 4 bases; unmatched junction bases: 16. The CDR3 protein is CSVEKYRLAGDGGADTQYF. The CDR3 coding sequence is TGCAGCGTTGAAAAATACAGACTAGCGGGAGATGGTGGCGCAGATACGCAGTATTTT.

The chain recombines TRBV7-2 with TRBJ2-1; TRBD1 aligns across 10 bases. Per the germline V gene, CDR1 is SGHTA and CDR2 is FQGNSA. The V gene end was trimmed by 5 bases and the J gene end by 4 bases; junction bases not matched to a gene: 5. CDR3 length: 15 residues. CDR3 in DNA: TGTGCCAGCAGCCGGGACAGGGGTGTGTACAATGAGCAGTTCTTC. It is translated as CASSRDRGVYNEQFF.

J is TRBJ2-4 and V is TRBV4-1; a weak D match, TRBD2 (5 bases). There are 17 residues in the CDR3. Trimming stripped 3 bases from V and 0 bases from J, with 15 bases between. CDR1 is MGHRA and CDR2 is YSYEKL in the germline V gene. The CDR3 DNA reads TGCGCCAGCAGCCAGGGGTCCTCGGGGTTAGCCAAAAACATTCAGTACTTC. Residues: CASSQGSSGLAKNIQYF.

The J gene is TRBJ2-7, the V gene TRBV5-4; D could derive from TRBD1 or TRBD2 (5 bases each). Per the germline V gene, CDR1 is SGHNT and CDR2 is YYREEE (reference sequence). V gave up 0 bases and J gave up 7 bases, with 17 bases separating them. The CDR3 has 15 amino acids. CDR3 region: CASSLEGPLSLEQYF. CDR3 sequence (DNA): TGTGCCAGCAGCTTGGAGGGACCACTCTCTCTGGAGCAGTACTTC.